This T cell receptor (beta chain) derives from a study of identical twins. TCRdb passed the 5' RACE reads through MiXCR, listing each CDR3 protein once. The table shows 410,000 or so distinct CDR3 sequences, with around a sixth occurring only once. V was pared by 5 bases and J by 2 bases, with 12 bases between. CDR1 is SGHDT, CDR2 YYEEEE, per germline. The length of the CDR3 is 14 residues. The TCR originated in a man aged 50-59 years in good health. This rearrangement joins TRBV5-6 to TRBJ2-3; D possibly corresponds to TRBD1 (5 bases). The specimen sequenced was naive T cells sorted from blood. CDR3 protein: CASRKQEITDTQYF. CDR3 in DNA: TGTGCCAGCAGAAAACAGGAGATCACAGATACGCAGTATTTT.